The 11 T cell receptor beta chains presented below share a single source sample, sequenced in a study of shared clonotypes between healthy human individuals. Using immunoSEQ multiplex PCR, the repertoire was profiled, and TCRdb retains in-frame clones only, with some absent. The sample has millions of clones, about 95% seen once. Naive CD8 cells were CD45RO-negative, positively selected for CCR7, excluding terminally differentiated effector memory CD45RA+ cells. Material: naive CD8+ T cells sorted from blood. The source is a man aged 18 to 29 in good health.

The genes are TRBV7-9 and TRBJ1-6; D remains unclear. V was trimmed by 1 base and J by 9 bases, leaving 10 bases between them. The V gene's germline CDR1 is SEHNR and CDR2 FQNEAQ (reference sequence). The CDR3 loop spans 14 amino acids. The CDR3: CASSLVDGLSPLHF. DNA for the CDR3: TGTGCCAGCAGCTTAGTGGACGGTCTTTCACCCCTCCACTTT.

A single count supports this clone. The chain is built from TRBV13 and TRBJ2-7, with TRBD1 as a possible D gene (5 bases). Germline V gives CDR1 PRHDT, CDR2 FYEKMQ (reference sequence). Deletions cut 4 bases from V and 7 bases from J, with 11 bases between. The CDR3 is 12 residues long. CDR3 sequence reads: CASSYLKGEQYF. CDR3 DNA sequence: TGTGCCAGCAGCTATCTTAAGGGGGAGCAGTACTTC.

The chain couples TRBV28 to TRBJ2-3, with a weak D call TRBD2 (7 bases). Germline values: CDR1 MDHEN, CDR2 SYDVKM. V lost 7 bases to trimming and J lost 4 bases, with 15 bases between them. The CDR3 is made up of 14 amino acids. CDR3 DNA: TGTGCCAGCAATCTTCGGGGGGCGCCAGATACGCAGTATTTT. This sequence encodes CASNLRGAPDTQYF.

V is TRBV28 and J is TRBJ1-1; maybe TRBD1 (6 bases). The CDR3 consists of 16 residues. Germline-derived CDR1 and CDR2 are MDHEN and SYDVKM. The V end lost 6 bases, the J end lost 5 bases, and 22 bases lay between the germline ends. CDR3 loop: CASRALTGTLGTEAFF. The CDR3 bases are TGTGCCAGCAGAGCTTTAACCGGGACACTGGGGACTGAAGCTTTCTTT.

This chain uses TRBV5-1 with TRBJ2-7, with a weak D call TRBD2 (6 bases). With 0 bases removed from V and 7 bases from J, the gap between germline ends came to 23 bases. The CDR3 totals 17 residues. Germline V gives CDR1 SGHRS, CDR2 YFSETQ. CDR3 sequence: CASSLVLANSLEGEQYF. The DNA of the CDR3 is TGCGCCAGCAGCTTGGTTCTAGCGAACAGCCTAGAGGGGGAGCAGTACTTC.

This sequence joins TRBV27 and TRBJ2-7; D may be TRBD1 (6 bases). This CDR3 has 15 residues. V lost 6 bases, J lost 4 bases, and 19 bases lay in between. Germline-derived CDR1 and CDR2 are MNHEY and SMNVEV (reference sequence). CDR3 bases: TGTGCCAGCAGAAACGGATGGGGACAAGCATACGAGCAGTACTTC. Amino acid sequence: CASRNGWGQAYEQYF.

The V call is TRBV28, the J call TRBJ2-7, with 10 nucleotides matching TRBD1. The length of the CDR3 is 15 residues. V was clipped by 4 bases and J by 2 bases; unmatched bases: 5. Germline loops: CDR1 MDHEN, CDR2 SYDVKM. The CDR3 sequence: CASSYRDRGTYEQYF. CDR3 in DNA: TGTGCCAGCAGTTACCGGGACAGGGGCACCTACGAGCAGTACTTC.

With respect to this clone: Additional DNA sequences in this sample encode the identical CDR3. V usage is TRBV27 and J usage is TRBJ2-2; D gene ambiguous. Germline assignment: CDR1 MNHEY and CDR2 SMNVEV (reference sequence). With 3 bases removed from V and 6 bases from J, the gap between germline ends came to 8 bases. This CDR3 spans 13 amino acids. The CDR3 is CASSLGSPGELFF. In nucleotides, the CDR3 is TGTGCCAGCAGTTTGGGGTCGCCCGGGGAGCTGTTTTTT.

In DNA, the CDR3 is TGTGCCAGCAGTGAATTAGGTAGCGGGTTTTACGAGCAGTACTTC. Protein product: CASSELGSGFYEQYF. V is TRBV6-1 and J is TRBJ2-7; 7 bases match TRBD2. The CDR3 length is 15 residues. CDR1 MNHNS and CDR2 SASEGT come from the germline V gene. After removal of 2 bases from V and 4 bases from J, the junction contained 8 bases not matched to a gene.

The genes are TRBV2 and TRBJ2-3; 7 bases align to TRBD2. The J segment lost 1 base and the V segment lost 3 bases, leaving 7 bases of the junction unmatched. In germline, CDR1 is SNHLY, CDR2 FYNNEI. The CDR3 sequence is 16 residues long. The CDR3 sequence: CASSEGRGGGTDTQYF. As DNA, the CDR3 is TGTGCCAGCAGTGAGGGGAGGGGAGGGGGCACAGATACGCAGTATTTT.

CDR3 residues: CAWTLNEKLFF. DNA of the CDR3: TGTGCCTGGACCCTTAATGAAAAACTGTTTTTT. The chain recombines TRBV30 with TRBJ1-4; no reliable D call. With 4 bases removed from V and 4 bases from J, the gap between germline ends came to 4 bases. Germline CDR1 is GTSNPN and CDR2 is SVGIG (reference sequence). This CDR3 spans 11 amino acids.